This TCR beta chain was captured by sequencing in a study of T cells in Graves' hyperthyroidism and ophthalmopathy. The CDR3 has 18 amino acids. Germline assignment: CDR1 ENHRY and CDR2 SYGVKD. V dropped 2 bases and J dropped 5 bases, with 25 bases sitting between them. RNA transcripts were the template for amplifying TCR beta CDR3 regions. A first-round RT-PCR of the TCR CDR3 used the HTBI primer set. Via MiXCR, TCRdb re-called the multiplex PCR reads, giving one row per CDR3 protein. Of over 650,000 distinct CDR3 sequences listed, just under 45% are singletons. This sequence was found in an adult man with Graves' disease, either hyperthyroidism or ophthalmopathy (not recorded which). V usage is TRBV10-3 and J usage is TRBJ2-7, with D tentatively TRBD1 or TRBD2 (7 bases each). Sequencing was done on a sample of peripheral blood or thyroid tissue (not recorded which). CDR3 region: CAISEQGGEGASPHEQYF. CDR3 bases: TGTGCCATCAGTGAGCAAGGAGGGGAGGGGGCGTCCCCCCACGAGCAGTACTTC.